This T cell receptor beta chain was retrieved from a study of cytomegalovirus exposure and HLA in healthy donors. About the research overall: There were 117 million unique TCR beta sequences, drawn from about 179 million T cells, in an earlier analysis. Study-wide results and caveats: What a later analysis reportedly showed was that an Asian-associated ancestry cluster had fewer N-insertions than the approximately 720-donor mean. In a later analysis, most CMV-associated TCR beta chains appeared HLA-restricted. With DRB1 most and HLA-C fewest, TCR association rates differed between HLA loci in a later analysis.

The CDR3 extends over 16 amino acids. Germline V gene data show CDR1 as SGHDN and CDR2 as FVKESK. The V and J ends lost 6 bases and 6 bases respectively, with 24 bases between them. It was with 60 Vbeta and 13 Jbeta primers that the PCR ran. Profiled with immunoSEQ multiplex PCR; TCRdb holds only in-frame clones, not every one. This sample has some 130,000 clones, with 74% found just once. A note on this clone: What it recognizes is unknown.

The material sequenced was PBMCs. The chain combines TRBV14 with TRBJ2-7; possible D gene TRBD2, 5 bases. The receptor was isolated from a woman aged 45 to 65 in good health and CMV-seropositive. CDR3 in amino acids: CASSRTGFGPGSEQYF. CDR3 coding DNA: TGTGCCAGCAGTCGGACTGGATTCGGGCCTGGGAGCGAGCAGTACTTC.